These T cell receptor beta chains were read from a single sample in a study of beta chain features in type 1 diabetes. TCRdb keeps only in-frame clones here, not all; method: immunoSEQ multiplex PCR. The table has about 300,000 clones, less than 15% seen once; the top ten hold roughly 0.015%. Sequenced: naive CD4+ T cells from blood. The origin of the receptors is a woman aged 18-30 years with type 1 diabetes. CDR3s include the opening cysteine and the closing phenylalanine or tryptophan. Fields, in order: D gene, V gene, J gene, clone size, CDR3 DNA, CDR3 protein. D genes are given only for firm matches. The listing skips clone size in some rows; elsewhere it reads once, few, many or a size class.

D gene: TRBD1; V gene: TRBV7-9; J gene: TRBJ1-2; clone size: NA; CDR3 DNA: TGTGCCAGCAGCTTAAAAGGTGGCAGGGGGGCAGGGGGACATGGCTACACCTTC; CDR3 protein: CASSLKGGRGAGGHGYTF
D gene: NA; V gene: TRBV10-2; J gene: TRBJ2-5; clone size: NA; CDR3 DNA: TGCGCCAGCAGTTTCGGACAGAGAGAGACCCAGTACTTC; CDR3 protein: CASSFGQRETQYF
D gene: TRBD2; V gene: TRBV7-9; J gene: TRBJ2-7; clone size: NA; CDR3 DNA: TGTGCCAGCAGCGCGACTAGCGGCTACGAGCAGTACTTC; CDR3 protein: CASSATSGYEQYF
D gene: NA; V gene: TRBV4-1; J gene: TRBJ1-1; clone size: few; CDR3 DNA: TGCGCCAGCAGCCAAGGCGCGGGGCGGTACACTGAAGCTTTCTTT; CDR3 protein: CASSQGAGRYTEAFF
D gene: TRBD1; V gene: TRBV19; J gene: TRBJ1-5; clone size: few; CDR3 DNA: TGTGCCAGTAGACCCGGGACAGGGAATCAGCCCCAGCATTTT; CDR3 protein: CASRPGTGNQPQHF
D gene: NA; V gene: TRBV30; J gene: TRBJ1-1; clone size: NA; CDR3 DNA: TGTGCCTGGACGCGGGCGGCGAACACTGAAGCTTTCTTT; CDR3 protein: CAWTRAANTEAFF
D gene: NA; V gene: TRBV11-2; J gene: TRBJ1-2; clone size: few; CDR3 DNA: TGTGCCAGCAGCTTAGGGGGGGGACGCTATGGCTACACCTTC; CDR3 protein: CASSLGGGRYGYTF
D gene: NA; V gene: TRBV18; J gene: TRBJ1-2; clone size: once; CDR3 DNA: TGTGCCAGCTCACCCGCAGGGCGTAGCTACACCTTC; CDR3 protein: CASSPAGRSYTF
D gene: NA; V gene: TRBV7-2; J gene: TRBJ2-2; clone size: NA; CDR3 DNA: TGTGCCAGCAGCTTGGGGCAGGGGAACACCGGGGAGCTGTTTTTT; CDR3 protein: CASSLGQGNTGELFF
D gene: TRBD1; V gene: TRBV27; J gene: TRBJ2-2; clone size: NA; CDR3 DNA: TGTGCCAGCAGTTTAGTGGGGGACAGGAACACCGGGGAGCTGTTTTTT; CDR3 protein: CASSLVGDRNTGELFF
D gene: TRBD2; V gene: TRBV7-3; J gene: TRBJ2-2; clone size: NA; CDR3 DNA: TGTGCCAGCAGCTTAAAGGCGGGAGGGCCGGGAACCGGGGAGCTGTTTTTT; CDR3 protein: CASSLKAGGPGTGELFF
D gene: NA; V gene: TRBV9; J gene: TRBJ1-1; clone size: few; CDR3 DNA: TGTGCCAGCAGCGTGACAGTAGTTAACACTGAAGCTTTCTTT; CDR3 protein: CASSVTVVNTEAFF
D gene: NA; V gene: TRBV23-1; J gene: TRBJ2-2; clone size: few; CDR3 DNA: TGCGCCAGCAGTCAATACGGAGCGAACACCGGGGAGCTGTTTTTT; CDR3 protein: CASSQYGANTGELFF
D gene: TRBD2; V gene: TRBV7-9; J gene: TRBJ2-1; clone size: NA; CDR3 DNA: TGTGCCAGCAGCACTAGCGGGAGGGCCCGAGACAATGAGCAGTTCTTC; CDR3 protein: CASSTSGRARDNEQFF
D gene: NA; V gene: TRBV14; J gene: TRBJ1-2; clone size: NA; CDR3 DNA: TGTGCCAGCAGCCAATATCGTCAATCGGGAGGCTACACCTTC; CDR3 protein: CASSQYRQSGGYTF
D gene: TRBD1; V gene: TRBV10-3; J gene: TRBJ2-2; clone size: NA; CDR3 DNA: TGTGCCACCGACAGGGCCGGGGAGCTGTTTTTT; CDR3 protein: CATDRAGELFF
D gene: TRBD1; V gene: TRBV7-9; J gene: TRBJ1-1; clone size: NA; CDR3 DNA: TGTGCCAGCAGCTTTACAGGGGACACTGAAGCTTTCTTT; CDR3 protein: CASSFTGDTEAFF
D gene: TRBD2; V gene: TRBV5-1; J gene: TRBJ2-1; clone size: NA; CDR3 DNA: TGCGCCAGCAGCTTGGGCCCGGGACTAGCGGGACCTGAGCAGTTCTTC; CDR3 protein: CASSLGPGLAGPEQFF
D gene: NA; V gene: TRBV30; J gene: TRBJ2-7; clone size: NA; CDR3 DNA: TGTGCCTGGTCGAGAACAGGCACCTACGAGCAGTACTTC; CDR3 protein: CAWSRTGTYEQYF
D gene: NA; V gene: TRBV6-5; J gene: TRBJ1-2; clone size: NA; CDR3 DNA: TGTGCCAGCAGTTACTCGGGGAGGGACGGCTACACCTTC; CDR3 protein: CASSYSGRDGYTF
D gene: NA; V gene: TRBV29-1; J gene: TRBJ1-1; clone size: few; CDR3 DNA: TGCAGCCCCCACGGGGAGGCAGGGAAAGGGTCTGAAGCTTTCTTT; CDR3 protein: CSPHGEAGKGSEAFF
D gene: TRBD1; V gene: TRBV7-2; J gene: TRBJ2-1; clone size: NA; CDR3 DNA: TGTGCCAGCACCCGAGACAGGGACCCAGCCTCCTACAATGAGCAGTTCTTC; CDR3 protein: CASTRDRDPASYNEQFF
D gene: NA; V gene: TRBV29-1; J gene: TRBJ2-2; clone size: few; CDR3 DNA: TGCAGCGTGGGCAGGAACACCGGGGAGCTGTTTTTT; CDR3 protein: CSVGRNTGELFF
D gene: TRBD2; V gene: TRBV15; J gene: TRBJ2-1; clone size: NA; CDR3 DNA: TGTGCCACCAGCAGACAACAAAGGGGACTAGTTTACAATGAGCAGTTCTTC; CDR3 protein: CATSRQQRGLVYNEQFF
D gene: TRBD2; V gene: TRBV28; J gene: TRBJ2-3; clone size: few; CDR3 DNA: TGTGCCAGCACCCCAGCGGGGATGGAAGATACGCAGTATTTT; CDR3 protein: CASTPAGMEDTQYF
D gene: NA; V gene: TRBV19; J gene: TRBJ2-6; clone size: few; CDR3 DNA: TGTGCCAGTAGTATAGGTACAGGTTCCTCTGGGGCCAACGTCCTGACTTTC; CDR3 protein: CASSIGTGSSGANVLTF
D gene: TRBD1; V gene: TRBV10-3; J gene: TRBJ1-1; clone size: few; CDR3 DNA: TGTGCCATCAGCAGGGGGACTGAAGCTTTCTTT; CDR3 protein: CAISRGTEAFF
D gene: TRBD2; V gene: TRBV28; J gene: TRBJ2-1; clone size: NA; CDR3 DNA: TGTGCCAGCAGTTCATGGCTGTCGGTAGCGGGAGGCCCGGGGCGAGATGAGCAGTTCTTC; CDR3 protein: CASSSWLSVAGGPGRDEQFF
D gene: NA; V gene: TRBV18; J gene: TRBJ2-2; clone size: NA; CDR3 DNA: TGTGCCAGCTCACCACTGGGGGGAGAGAACACCGGGGAGCTGTTTTTT; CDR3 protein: CASSPLGGENTGELFF
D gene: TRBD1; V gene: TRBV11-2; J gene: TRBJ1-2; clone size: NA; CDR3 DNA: TGTGCCAGCAGCTCGGACAGGGCTAACTATGGCTACACCTTC; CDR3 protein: CASSSDRANYGYTF
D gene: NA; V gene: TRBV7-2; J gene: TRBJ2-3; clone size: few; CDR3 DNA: TGTGCCAGCAGCTTAGTCAGGGGAGGCACAGATACGCAGTATTTT; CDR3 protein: CASSLVRGGTDTQYF
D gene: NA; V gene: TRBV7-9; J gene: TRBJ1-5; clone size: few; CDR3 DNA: TGTGCCAGCAGCGTACAGGGCCTCAATCAGCCCCAGCATTTT; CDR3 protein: CASSVQGLNQPQHF
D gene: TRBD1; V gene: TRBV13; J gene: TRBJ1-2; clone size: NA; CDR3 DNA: TGTGCCAGCAGCGTCGGACAGGGGGCTGAAGGCTACACCTTC; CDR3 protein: CASSVGQGAEGYTF
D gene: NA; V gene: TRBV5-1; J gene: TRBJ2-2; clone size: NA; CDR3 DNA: TGCGCCAGCAGCTACTGGCAGGGCCGGGAGCTGTTTTTT; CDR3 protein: CASSYWQGRELFF
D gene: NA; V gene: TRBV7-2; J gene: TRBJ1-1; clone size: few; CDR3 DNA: TGTGCCAGCAGCTTAGTCATCTACGGGGGAGCTTTCTTT; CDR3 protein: CASSLVIYGGAFF
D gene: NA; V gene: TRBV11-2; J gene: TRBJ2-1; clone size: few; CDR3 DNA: TGTGCCAGCAGCTTACCGAGACAGAGCTCCTACAATGAGCAGTTCTTC; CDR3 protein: CASSLPRQSSYNEQFF
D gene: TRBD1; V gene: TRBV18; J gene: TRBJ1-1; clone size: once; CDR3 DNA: TGTGCCAGCTCGCCGGGACAGGGGACCACTGAAGCTTTCTTT; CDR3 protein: CASSPGQGTTEAFF
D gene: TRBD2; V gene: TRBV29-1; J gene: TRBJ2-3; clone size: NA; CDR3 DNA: TGCAGCGTTGATTTAGCGGGGAGGGGCACAGATACGCAGTATTTT; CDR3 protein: CSVDLAGRGTDTQYF
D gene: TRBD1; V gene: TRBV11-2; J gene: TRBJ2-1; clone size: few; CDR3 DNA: TGTGCCAGCAGCATACTACAGGGGGCCTACAATGAGCAGTTCTTC; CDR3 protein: CASSILQGAYNEQFF
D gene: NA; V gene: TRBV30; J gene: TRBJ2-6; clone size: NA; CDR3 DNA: TGTGCCTGGGCCGGGGGCTCTGGGGCCAACGTCCTGACTTTC; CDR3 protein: CAWAGGSGANVLTF
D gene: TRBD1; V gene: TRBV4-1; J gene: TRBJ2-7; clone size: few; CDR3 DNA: TGCGCCAGCAGCCTACGGGACAGCTACGAGCAGTACTTC; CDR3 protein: CASSLRDSYEQYF
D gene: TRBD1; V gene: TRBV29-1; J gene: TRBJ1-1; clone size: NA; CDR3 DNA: TGCAGCGTTGAAGATGGACAGGGCACTGAAGCTTTCTTT; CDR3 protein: CSVEDGQGTEAFF
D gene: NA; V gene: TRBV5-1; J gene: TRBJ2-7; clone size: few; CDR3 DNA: TGCGCCAGCAGCTTGGAGGGGTACGAGCAGTACTTC; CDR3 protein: CASSLEGYEQYF
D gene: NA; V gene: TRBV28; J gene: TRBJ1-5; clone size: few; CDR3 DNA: TGTGCCAGCAGCTATGAACAGGGTTATCAGCCCCAGCATTTT; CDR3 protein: CASSYEQGYQPQHF
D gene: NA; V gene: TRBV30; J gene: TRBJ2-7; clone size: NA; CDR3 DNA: TGTGCCTGGACCGTACTGGGGGCTGGGAACTACGAGCAGTACTTC; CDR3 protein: CAWTVLGAGNYEQYF
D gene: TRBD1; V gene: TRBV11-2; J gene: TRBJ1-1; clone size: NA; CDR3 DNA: TGTGCCAGCAGCTCCATGGACAGGGGGTTCCTTTTT; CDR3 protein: CASSSMDRGFLF
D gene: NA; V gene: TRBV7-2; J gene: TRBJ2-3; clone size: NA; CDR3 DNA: TGTGCCAGCAGCTCGGGATGGGATACGCAGTATTTT; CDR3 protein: CASSSGWDTQYF
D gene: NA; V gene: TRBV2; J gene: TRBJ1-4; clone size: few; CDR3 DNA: TGTGCCAGCAGTGCGGGGAGGAGGTACGAAAAACTGTTTTTT; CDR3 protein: CASSAGRRYEKLFF
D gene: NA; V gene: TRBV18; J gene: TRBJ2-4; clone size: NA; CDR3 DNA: TGTGCCAGCTCACCAGTCCCTCCCGTACCCAGAGCCAAAAACATTCAGTACTTC; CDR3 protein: CASSPVPPVPRAKNIQYF
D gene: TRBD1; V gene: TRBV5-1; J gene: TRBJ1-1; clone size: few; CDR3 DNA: TGCGCCAGCAGCTTGGGGGACAGGGGAGAGACTGAAGCTTTCTTT; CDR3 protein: CASSLGDRGETEAFF
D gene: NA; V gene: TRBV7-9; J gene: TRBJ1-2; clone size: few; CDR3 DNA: TGTGCCAGCAGCTTAGGGAACAGGGACTATGGCTACACCTTC; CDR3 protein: CASSLGNRDYGYTF